Listed below are T cell receptor beta chains from one sample, sequenced in a study of brain T cells in children with intractable seizures. TCRdb's table, derived via immunoSEQ multiplex PCR, lists solely in-frame clones and lacks some. The table includes some 41,000 clones, 80% to 95% detected once. Here the sequenced sample was peripheral blood, taken at surgery. The receptors derive from a girl aged 2 to 9 with tuberous sclerosis and intractable seizures. Both conserved end residues are part of each CDR3. A D gene is named only where the DNA matches it firmly. Clone size is stated in some rows and not others, as once, few, many or a class when expanded.

CDR3 | DNA | D | J | length | V | size
CASSQEDGTSGVRDTQYF | TGCGCCAGCAGCCAAGAGGACGGGACTAGCGGGGTGAGGGATACGCAGTATTTT | TRBD2 | TRBJ2-3 | 18 | TRBV4-1 | -
CSVEDWGVYTEAFF | TGCAGCGTTGAAGATTGGGGGGTATACACTGAAGCTTTCTTT | - | TRBJ1-1 | 14 | TRBV29-1 | -
CASSPQESEAFF | TGTGCCAGCAGCCCTCAGGAAAGCGAAGCTTTCTTT | - | TRBJ1-1 | 12 | TRBV11-2 | once
CASSEADRITGELFF | TGTGCCAGCAGTGAAGCGGACAGGATCACCGGGGAGCTGTTTTTT | TRBD1 | TRBJ2-2 | 15 | TRBV2 | -
CASSLSIQAFF | TGTGCCAGCAGTTTGAGCATACAAGCTTTCTTT | - | TRBJ1-1 | 11 | TRBV12-3/TRBV12-4 | -
CASHAGERLYGYTF | TGTGCCAGCCATGCAGGGGAGCGCCTTTATGGCTACACCTTC | - | TRBJ1-2 | 14 | TRBV6-5 | -
CSTKRGNTIYF | TGCAGTACGAAAAGGGGAAACACCATATATTTT | - | TRBJ1-3 | 11 | TRBV20-1 | -
CASSLLGVTNTGELFF | TGTGCCAGCAGCCTCCTCGGGGTGACGAACACCGGGGAGCTGTTTTTT | - | TRBJ2-2 | 16 | TRBV7-9 | few
CASTRMGQGNYGYTF | TGTGCCAGCACCCGAATGGGACAGGGTAACTATGGCTACACCTTC | TRBD1 | TRBJ1-2 | 15 | TRBV28 | -
CASSFYGQGNYGYTF | TGTGCCAGCAGTTTTTACGGACAGGGAAACTATGGCTACACCTTC | TRBD1 | TRBJ1-2 | 15 | TRBV28 | -
CATKAPGQGYNEQFF | TGTGCCACCAAAGCACCGGGACAGGGGTACAATGAGCAGTTCTTC | TRBD1 | TRBJ2-1 | 15 | TRBV15 | -
CASSLGALGARNEQFF | TGTGCCAGCAGCTTGGGGGCATTGGGGGCGAGAAATGAGCAGTTCTTC | - | TRBJ2-1 | 16 | TRBV11-3 | -
CASTNRGRDTQYF | TGTGCCAGTACCAACAGGGGGCGAGATACGCAGTATTTT | TRBD1 | TRBJ2-3 | 13 | TRBV19 | -
CASSLGGGTEAFF | TGTGCCAGCAGCTTAGGGGGCGGGACTGAAGCTTTCTTT | - | TRBJ1-1 | 13 | TRBV7-9 | -
CAISAGGYNSPLHF | TGTGCCATCAGTGCAGGGGGATATAATTCACCCCTCCACTTT | TRBD1 | TRBJ1-6 | 14 | TRBV10-3 | once
CASSRTGGAGGELFF | TGTGCCAGCAGTCGGACCGGGGGGGCCGGCGGGGAGCTGTTTTTT | TRBD2 | TRBJ2-2 | 15 | TRBV7-3 | -